This paragraph reports one T cell receptor beta chain. V was pared by 2 bases and J by 5 bases, with 12 bases between. The CDR3 spans 14 residues. Germline CDR1 and CDR2: MNHEY and SMNVEV (reference sequence). The entry originates in a study of blood T cell repertoires in COVID-19. At the level of the study: The United States, Italy and Spain were the sources of the acute and convalescent COVID-19 samples. T cells, B-cell-depleted T cells, or PBMCs supplied cDNA or gDNA.

Original methodology: Using reference gene primer amplification, nucleated cell counts were estimated. Here immunoSEQ multiplex PCR was the method, and the copy in TCRdb shows in-frame clones only, minus some. The V and J calls and clone size come from that table; D and trimming were worked out from the DNA. The sample lists about 350,000 clones, about 90% occurring once. This sequence joins TRBV27 and TRBJ1-1; weak D call: TRBD1 (5 bases). This clonotype was obtained from a woman aged 18 to 35 who had recovered from COVID-19. The sequenced material came from peripheral blood. CDR3 DNA sequence: TGTGCCAGCAGTTTACGGGGGAGAGGGACTGAAGCTTTCTTT. Encoded protein: CASSLRGRGTEAFF.